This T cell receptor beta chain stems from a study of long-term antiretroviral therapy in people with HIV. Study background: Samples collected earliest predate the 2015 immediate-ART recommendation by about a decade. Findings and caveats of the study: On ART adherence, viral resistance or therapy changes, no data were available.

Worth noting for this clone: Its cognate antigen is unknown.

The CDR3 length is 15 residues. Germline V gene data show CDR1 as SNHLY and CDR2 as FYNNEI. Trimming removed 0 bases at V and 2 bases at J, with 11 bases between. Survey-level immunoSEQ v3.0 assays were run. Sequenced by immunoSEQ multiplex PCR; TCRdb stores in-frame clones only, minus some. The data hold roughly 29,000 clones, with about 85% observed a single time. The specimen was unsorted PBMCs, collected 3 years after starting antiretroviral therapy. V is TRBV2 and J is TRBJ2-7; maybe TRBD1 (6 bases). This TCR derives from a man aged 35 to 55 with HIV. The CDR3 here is CASSEAWGPPYEQYF. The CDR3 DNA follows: TGTGCCAGCAGTGAAGCGTGGGGGCCACCCTACGAGCAGTACTTC.